The rows below give T cell receptor beta chains drawn from one sample of a study of tumor and adjacent non-tumor tissue in lung cancer. Each CDR3 protein gets one entry after TCRdb re-called the multiplex PCR reads with MiXCR. The sample has roughly 67,000 distinct CDR3 sequences, just under 60% seen once; the top ten hold 20%. Material: lung tumor tissue. Receptors were obtained from a man aged 50 to 59 with non-small cell lung cancer. The CDR3 runs from the conserved cysteine through the conserved F or W.

v_call	j_call	cdr3_aa
TRBV10-3	TRBJ2-7	CANSKPPGDEQYF
TRBV28	TRBJ2-7	CASGRRDRSYEQYF
TRBV10-3	TRBJ2-7	CAISESRGDGEQYF
TRBV5-5	TRBJ1-6	CASSPVGETYNSPLHF
TRBV6-5	TRBJ2-7	CASSHLGRGQYF
TRBV4-1	TRBJ2-5	CVSRQDGVYQETQYF
TRBV24-1	TRBJ2-7	CATSDRGSGTYEQYF
TRBV4-1	TRBJ1-1	CAVGGGNTEAFF
TRBV12-3/TRBV12-4	TRBJ2-5	CAGSLTETQYF
TRBV20-1	TRBJ1-1	CSAHTGHLNTEAFF
TRBV6-6	TRBJ2-7	CASTDSGGSYEQYF
TRBV6-5	TRBJ2-3	CASSPGEREGRKDTQYF
TRBV19	TRBJ2-3	CASSSGGVYTDTQYF
TRBV7-9	TRBJ2-7	CASSLEVAGSGYEQYF
TRBV4-2	TRBJ2-1	CASSHSLRDRGYNVQFF
TRBV28	TRBJ2-7	CASTSLTSGRRYERYF
TRBV28	TRBJ1-5	CASGTGDQPQHF
TRBV10-1	TRBJ2-2	CASSEAGTNTGEQFF
TRBV11-2	TRBJ1-6	CACSFSGHKYKSPLHF
TRBV9	TRBJ1-6	CASSVGFPGQENSPLHF
TRBV20-1	TRBJ1-2	CSLHPGGYGYTF
TRBV4-1	TRBJ2-7	CASSYRQVTGEQYF
TRBV28	TRBJ1-5	CASRSPGQGAPAQHF
TRBV28	TRBJ1-5	CASSGDRANQPQHF
TRBV6-2/TRBV6-3	TRBJ2-2	CASSTNTGGLFF
TRBV11-1	TRBJ1-5	CVSSLGGGQPQHF
TRBV5-1	TRBJ1-4	CANQEGSSPNEKLFF
TRBV6-5	TRBJ2-7	CASSDGGTGWFEQYF
TRBV4-1	TRBJ2-3	CANSRIGPPWPGLAGEKGTDTQYF
TRBV6-5	TRBJ1-2	CASSGQGILGYTF
TRBV6-6	TRBJ2-7	CASSGRLLGGQYF
TRBV6-5	TRBJ2-1	CASSYSQESYNEQFF
TRBV11-2	TRBJ2-2	CASSLEGGTSGKTGELFF
TRBV11-2	TRBJ2-7	CASSLGDSSIYEQYF
TRBV12-3/TRBV12-4	TRBJ2-7	CASSWDRASYEQYF
TRBV7-9	TRBJ2-3	CTSSLGLAGVADTQYF
TRBV11-2	TRBJ1-1	CASSLGGTGNTEAFF
TRBV7-8	TRBJ2-1	CASSYNWDEQFF
TRBV5-5	TRBJ1-5	CASSPTGVNQPQHF
TRBV12-3/TRBV12-4	TRBJ1-1	CASSPTGNTEAFF
TRBV5-1	TRBJ2-2	CASSLAVANTGEPFF
TRBV6-2/TRBV6-3	TRBJ2-4	CASSYKGQTNIQYF
TRBV12-3/TRBV12-4	TRBJ2-7	CASSPLTGARFEQYF
TRBV28	TRBJ1-1	CASSPTDTEAFF
TRBV6-1	TRBJ2-2	CASRGGRGTGELFF
TRBV5-1	TRBJ2-1	CAISVSGNRPNEQFF
TRBV11-3	TRBJ2-5	CASTQQETQYF
TRBV6-6	TRBJ1-1	CASSSPGLGTEVFF
TRBV5-4	TRBJ1-6	CVSSTQGQGKSPLHF
TRBV28	TRBJ1-5	CASSRQEGSDQLHHF
TRBV28	TRBJ2-2	CASSWGLNTQELFF
TRBV11-3	TRBJ2-5	CASSLSASWALQETQYF
TRBV11-2	TRBJ1-1	CASSFGQVGTGAFF